This T cell receptor beta chain was sequenced in a study of shared clonotypes between healthy human individuals (dated by TCRdb to the early 2020s). Study-level background: A few men and two women, aged 18 to 49 years, made up the cohort. For each donor, CD4 naive and CD4 memory were each given three plates, CD8 naive was given two plates, and CD8 memory was given one plate. To estimate repertoire size and how much clonotype sharing occurs between individuals, the study deeply sequenced the blood TCR repertoires of roughly 5 healthy adults. To increase sequencing depth and limit assay-specific biases, different laboratories used diverse techniques to prepare libraries and sequence TCR repertoires. Each donor's leukapheresis produced roughly between about 0.8 and 8.9 billion PBMCs.

A distance of 12 bases separates the germline ends of V and J, which lose 1 base and 4 bases respectively. The CDR1 and CDR2 encoded by the germline V gene are SGHDN and FVKESK. Its CDR3 holds 15 amino acids, cysteine through phenylalanine. Only the CDR3 region is kept as DNA, spanning 45 bases read in frame from base 1. Broader findings and caveats from the paper: Higher generation probabilities were observed for clonotypes shared by all four sorted-subset donors than for non-shared clonotypes. Across four donors, approximately 5% of naive CD4, approximately 3.6% of naive CD8, 2% to 2.5% of memory CD4, and roughly 0.41% of memory CD8 clonotypes were shared. Estimated clonotype richness was generally larger for naive than for memory subsets. Because the study included only a small number of donors, the genetic and exposure-history diversity represented was limited. Pairwise subsampling indicated that sequencing depth was expected to affect the degree of clonotype sharing among donors. Incomplete sequencing was indicated by rarefaction of sorted-subset datasets, despite the large sequencing depth. Sampling was limited to blood, and TCR repertoires in tissue likely differ from TCR repertoires in blood.

Using the deep immunoSEQ assay, multiplex PCR amplified TCR CDR3 regions from genomic DNA. For each cell subset, the extracted genomic DNA was distributed evenly across all wells of several immunoSEQ 96-well plates, and each plate served as one replicate. For sorted subsets, approximately 0.2 ug of genomic DNA, equivalent to around 30,000 T cell genomes, went into each replicate PCR. Purified libraries were measured with a Qubit 3.0 fluorometer, size-checked on a Bioanalyzer 2100, and measured again with the KAPA Library Quantification kit. Each immunoSEQ 96-well plate was sequenced on its own single-read 150-cycle Illumina NextSeq 550 flow cell. In the source study's methods: The immunoSEQ output contained only junctional sequences without quality scores, so filtering could not match that applied to full-length reads. To assign V/J genes and CDR3, sequences were annotated using PyIR, a Python wrapper for IgBLAST v1.9, with IMGT germline references. Any read was removed if the V/J assignment was weak (E-value above 1e-6), the CDR3 was missing, or the read contained stop codons, out-of-frame junctions, or ambiguous translated residues. A V3J clonotype was defined by an identical inferred V gene, J gene, and CDR3 amino acid sequence. Percentage overlap between repertoires was calculated by dividing the number of shared unique clonotypes by the size of the smaller repertoire. Repertoire richness was assessed with RTK rarefaction, the Chao1 estimator, and Recon v2.1 estimates of unobserved clonotypes. OLGA was used to compute generation probabilities for all TCRbeta clonotypes that the gDNA method yielded from a few donors. TCRdb limited this immuneACCESS table to in-frame rearrangements with V and J called. A share of clones is missing; checked studies link under half to unresolved V genes, and the rest is unexplained. That table is the source of V, J and clone size, and D and trimming were worked out from the DNA. The sample has under 2.5 million clones on record, 85% to 95% of them singletons. Approximately 0.4% of the sample lies in the top ten.

The donors were healthy, HIV-negative adults with no recently reported acute infections or vaccinations. Every donor was a Caucasian adult residing in Nashville, Tennessee, USA. CD4+ T cells were enriched by magnetic negative selection; naive cells were then positively selected on CD45RA, and the negative fraction formed the memory subset. Blood was obtained by leukapheresis, after which PBMCs were separated by Ficoll-Histopaque density gradient centrifugation and cryopreserved in liquid nitrogen vapor phase. Purity and quantity of every magnetically sorted T cell population were checked by analytical flow cytometry. Genomic DNA was isolated from each sorted fraction and quantified by UV absorbance on a Nanodrop 2000c. Regarding this clone: Its antigen target is currently unknown. It has no much larger one-base neighbor in the sample; base qualities were not kept.

The receptor comes from a man between 18 and 35 years old in good health. Some clones in this sample may be carry-over from other donors' samples. The chain joins TRBV14 to TRBJ2-3, with TRBD1 as a weak D call on 6 bases. The specimen was naive CD4+ T cells from PBMCs. The sample's cell subset or site label is to be understood as: CD45RA+ positively selected. The CDR3 has the sequence CASSQVTGKSDTQYF. The bases are TGTGCCAGCAGCCAAGTTACAGGGAAGTCAGATACGCAGTATTTT.